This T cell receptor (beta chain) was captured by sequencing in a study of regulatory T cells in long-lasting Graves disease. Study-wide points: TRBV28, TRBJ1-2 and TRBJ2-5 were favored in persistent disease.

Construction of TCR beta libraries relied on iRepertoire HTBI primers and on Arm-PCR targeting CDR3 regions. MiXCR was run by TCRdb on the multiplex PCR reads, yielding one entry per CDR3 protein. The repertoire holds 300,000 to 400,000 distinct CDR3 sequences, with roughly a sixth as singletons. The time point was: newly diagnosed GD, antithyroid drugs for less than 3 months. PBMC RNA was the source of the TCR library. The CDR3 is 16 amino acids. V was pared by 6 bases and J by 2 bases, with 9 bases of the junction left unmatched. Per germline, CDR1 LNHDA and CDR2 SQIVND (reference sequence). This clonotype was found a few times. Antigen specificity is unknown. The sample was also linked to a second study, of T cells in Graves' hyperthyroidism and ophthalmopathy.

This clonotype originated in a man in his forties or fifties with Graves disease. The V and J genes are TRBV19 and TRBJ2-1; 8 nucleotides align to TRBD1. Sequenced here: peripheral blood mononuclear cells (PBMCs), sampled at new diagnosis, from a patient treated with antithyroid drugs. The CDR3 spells CASRPHQGAPYNEQFF. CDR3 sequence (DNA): TGTGCCAGTAGGCCCCATCAGGGGGCTCCCTACAATGAGCAGTTCTTC.